A selection of T cell receptor beta chains follows, all from one sample in a study of technical replicates of blood from a handful of donors. Clones were sequenced by immunoSEQ multiplex PCR, and TCRdb holds only the in-frame ones, with some missing. The repertoire has about 63,000 clones, around 87% of them found once; the top ten carry approximately 5%. Sample: PBMCs. These receptor sequences come from a human donor in good health. Some clones in this sample may be carry-over from other donors' samples. Both conserved end residues are part of each CDR3.

len	v_gene	j_gene	CDR3aa
14	TRBV5-1	TRBJ2-7	CASTSAELGYEQYF
11	TRBV10-3	TRBJ1-2	CAISDSYGYTF
15	TRBV7-2	TRBJ2-7	CASSLGSSGSYEQYF
14	TRBV6-1	TRBJ1-5	CASSFDRARQPQHF
15	TRBV4-1	TRBJ2-7	CASSQTAGSLYEQYF
13	TRBV2	TRBJ1-4	CASIPRHNEKLFF
15	TRBV19	TRBJ1-4	CASLRRGGVVEKLFF
15	TRBV4-3	TRBJ2-7	CASSQMGGIRGEQYF
14	TRBV19	TRBJ2-7	CASSMRGIDYEQYF
14	TRBV11-2	TRBJ2-4	CASSPRTGGNIQYF
15	TRBV7-9	TRBJ1-2	CASSSWDRGRFGYTF
13	TRBV7-6	TRBJ2-3	CASSKTSPDTQYF
15	TRBV10-3	TRBJ1-2	CATSYDSSFNYGYTF
12	TRBV7-6	TRBJ2-3	CASSAKGNTQYF
15	TRBV7-9	TRBJ2-1	CASSLLAGGPLEQFF
15	TRBV4-3	TRBJ1-2	CASSQDAGPGYGYTF
17	TRBV5-4	TRBJ2-5	CASSLWRTSGGYETQYF
12	TRBV7-8	TRBJ1-5	CASSLSSGTQHF
15	TRBV4-2	TRBJ2-7	CASSQVSGQNYEQYF
15	TRBV12-5	TRBJ2-2	CASGLAGLGTGELFF
17	TRBV19	TRBJ2-2	CASSPRMAGVDTGELFF
13	TRBV6-5	TRBJ1-1	CASSYSGGVEAFF
14	TRBV4-3	TRBJ1-1	CASSRDRGNTEAFF
15	TRBV5-1	TRBJ2-6	CASSVPLSGANVLTF
15	TRBV10-3	TRBJ1-1	CAISQQGIANTEAFF
14	TRBV2	TRBJ1-5	CASNSGGAVQPQHF
13	TRBV5-4	TRBJ2-1	CASSLGLANEQFF
17	TRBV7-8	TRBJ2-7	CASSSLGLAEVLNEQYF
13	TRBV30	TRBJ2-7	CAWSPGLLYEQYF
14	TRBV30	TRBJ1-2	CAWSGDTTYYGYTF
14	TRBV5-6	TRBJ1-1	CASSSGQVNTEAFF
12	TRBV14	TRBJ2-2	CASSQATGELFF
16	TRBV7-3	TRBJ2-1	CASSSLGRGGYNEQFF
15	TRBV6-1	TRBJ2-1	CASTPLAGGTNEQFF
17	TRBV10-1	TRBJ2-5	CASITTGLAGGSETQYF
15	TRBV5-1	TRBJ1-3	CASSGGTAKGNTIYF
15	TRBV6-1	TRBJ2-5	CASSEDGPGQETQYF
14	TRBV12-5	TRBJ2-7	CASGLVGGLDEQYF
21	TRBV19	TRBJ1-1	CASSSQGGTGVGRGRNTEAFF
15	TRBV9	TRBJ1-6	CASSVALYNNSPLHF
19	TRBV11-1	TRBJ2-6	CASSSEPGQGLSGANVLTF
12	TRBV6-1	TRBJ1-1	CASSLLGPEAFF
12	TRBV5-4	TRBJ2-7	CASPIPNYEQYF
16	TRBV4-1	TRBJ1-1	CASSQDSARGNTEAFF
12	TRBV5-5	TRBJ2-1	CASSLSGEPAIF
15	TRBV19	TRBJ2-4	CASSTLTGTKNIQYF
14	TRBV5-1	TRBJ2-7	CASRSGTGSLEQYF
13	TRBV7-2	TRBJ2-5	CASSLGRQETQYF
15	TRBV28	TRBJ1-2	CASSRGGTGLDGYTF
18	TRBV7-2	TRBJ2-1	CASSPRGSFEPGGNEQFF
15	TRBV5-5	TRBJ2-7	CASSLVAGGSYEQYF